The entry that follows covers one T cell receptor (beta chain) sequence. Its cognate antigen is unknown. The data are from a study of shared clonotypes between healthy human individuals. Here immunoSEQ multiplex PCR was the method, and the copy in TCRdb shows in-frame clones only, minus some. The sample has about 2.3 million clones, roughly 92% seen once. The CDR3 is 15 residues long. Germline V gene data show CDR1 as SGHDT and CDR2 as YYEEEE. Between the trimmed V and J ends, which lost 1 base and 4 bases, there was a span of 14 bases. Study-wide findings and caveats: Sharing across four donors was highest in naive CD4 (around 5%) and lowest in memory CD8 (about 0.4%).

Material: naive CD4+ T cells from PBMCs. The subset here: CD45RA+ positively selected. This chain joins TRBV5-6 and TRBJ1-2, with D maybe TRBD1 (6 bases). This TCR was sampled from a man aged 18 to 29 in good health. Some clones in this sample may be carry-over from other donors' samples. The CDR3 sequence: CASSLIGQTSYGYTF. In nucleotides, the CDR3 is TGTGCCAGCAGCTTGATTGGACAGACCAGCTATGGCTACACCTTC.